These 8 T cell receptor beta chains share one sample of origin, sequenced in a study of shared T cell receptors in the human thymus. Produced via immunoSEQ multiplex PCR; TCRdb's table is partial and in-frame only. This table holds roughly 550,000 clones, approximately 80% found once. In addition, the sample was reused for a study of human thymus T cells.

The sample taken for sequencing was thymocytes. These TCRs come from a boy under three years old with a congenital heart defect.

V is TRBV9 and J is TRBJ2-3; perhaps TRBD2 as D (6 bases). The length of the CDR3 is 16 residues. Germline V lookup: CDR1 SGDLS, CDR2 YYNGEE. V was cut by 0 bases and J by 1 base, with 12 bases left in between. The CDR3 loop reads CASSVVREMGTDTQYF. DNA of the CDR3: TGTGCCAGCAGCGTAGTCCGGGAGATGGGCACAGATACGCAGTATTTT.

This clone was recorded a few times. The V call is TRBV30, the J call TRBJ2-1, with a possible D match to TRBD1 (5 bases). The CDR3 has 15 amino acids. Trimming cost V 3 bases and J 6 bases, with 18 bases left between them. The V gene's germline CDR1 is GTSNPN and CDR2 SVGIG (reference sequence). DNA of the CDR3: TGTGCCTGGAGCCTTGGGGCAGTGGGGCCCAATGAGCAGTTCTTC. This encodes CAWSLGAVGPNEQFF.

As DNA, the CDR3 is TGCGCCAGCAGGCCGGAGTCGGCGGGTGAGCAGTTCTTC. Translation: CASRPESAGEQFF. This rearrangement joins TRBV5-1 to TRBJ2-1, with D perhaps matching TRBD2 (5 bases). Germline V lookup: CDR1 SGHRS, CDR2 YFSETQ. Trimming took 5 bases from V and 9 from J, leaving 15 bases between them. This CDR3 is built from 13 residues. Looking up the rest from reference TRBV5-1 and TRBJ2-1 gives the full variable domain: KAGVTQTPRYLIKTRGQQVTLSCSPISGHRSVSWYQQTPGQGLQFLFEYFSETQRNKGNFPGRFSGRQFSNSRSEMNVSTLELGDSALYLCASRPESAGEQFFGPGTRLTVL.

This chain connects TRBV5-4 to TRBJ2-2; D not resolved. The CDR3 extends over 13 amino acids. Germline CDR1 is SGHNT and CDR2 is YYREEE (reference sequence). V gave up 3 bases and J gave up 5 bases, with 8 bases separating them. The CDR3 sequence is CASSCPETGELFF. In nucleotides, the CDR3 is TGTGCCAGCAGCTGTCCGGAGACCGGGGAGCTGTTTTTT.

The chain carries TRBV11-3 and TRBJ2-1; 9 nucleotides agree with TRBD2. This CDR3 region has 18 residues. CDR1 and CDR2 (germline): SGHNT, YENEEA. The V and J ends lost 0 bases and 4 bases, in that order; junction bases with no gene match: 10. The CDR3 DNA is TGTGCCAGCAGCTTAGATGGGAGTGGCGGGAGGGGGTACAATGAGCAGTTCTTC. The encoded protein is CASSLDGSGGRGYNEQFF.

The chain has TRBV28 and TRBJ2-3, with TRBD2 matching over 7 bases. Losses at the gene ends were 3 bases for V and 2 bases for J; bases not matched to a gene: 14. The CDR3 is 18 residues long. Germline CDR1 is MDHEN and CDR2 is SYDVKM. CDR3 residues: CASSFARLAAQLTDTQYF. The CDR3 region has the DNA TGTGCCAGCAGTTTTGCGCGGCTAGCGGCCCAACTCACAGATACGCAGTATTTT. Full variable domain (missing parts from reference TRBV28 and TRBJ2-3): DVKVTQSSRYLVKRTGEKVFLECVQDMDHENMFWYRQDPGLGLRLIYFSYDVKMKEKGDIPEGYSVSREKKERFSLILESASTNQTSMYLCASSFARLAAQLTDTQYFGPGTRLTVL.

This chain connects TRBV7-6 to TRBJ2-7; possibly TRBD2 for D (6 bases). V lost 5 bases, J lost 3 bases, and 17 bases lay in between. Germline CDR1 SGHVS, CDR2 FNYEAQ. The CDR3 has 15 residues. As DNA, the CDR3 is TGTGCCAGCAGCCCCCTGGGGCTAGCGAACTACGAGCAGTACTTC. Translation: CASSPLGLANYEQYF.

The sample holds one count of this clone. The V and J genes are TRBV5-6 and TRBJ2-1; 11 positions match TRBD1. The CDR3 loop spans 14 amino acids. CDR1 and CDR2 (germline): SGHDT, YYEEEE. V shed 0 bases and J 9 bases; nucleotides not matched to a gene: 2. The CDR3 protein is CASSLGTGGSEQFF. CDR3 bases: TGTGCCAGCAGCTTGGGGACAGGGGGCAGTGAGCAGTTCTTC.